This record looks at one TCR beta chain sequence and its context. Its antigen remains unknown. The repertoire was sequenced with immunoSEQ multiplex PCR; TCRdb's copy has only in-frame clones and lacks some. The sample has about 1.1 million clones, 60% to 85% seen once. The source of the sample is a study of shared clonotypes between healthy human individuals. Study information: Donors had three CD4 naive, three CD4 memory, two CD8 naive and one CD8 memory plate apiece. Overall study results and limits: In contrast to clonotypes shared by all four donors, non-shared clonotypes had lower generation probabilities. Rarefaction revealed incomplete sorted-subset sequencing despite large depth.

A CD45RA-negative memory subset and a CD45RA+ naive subset were separated from the CD4+ cells. The TCR sequence derives from a man aged 18 to 30 in good health. Some clones in this sample may be carry-over from other donors' samples. The sequenced sample consisted of memory CD4+ T cells from PBMCs. Specified subset: CD45RA-negative fraction.

CDR3 nucleotide sequence: TGTGCCAGCAGTTTGGACCTGAATAACTATGGCTACACCTTC. Translating gives CASSLDLNNYGYTF. J is TRBJ1-2 and V is TRBV27; D call uncertain. The germline gives CDR1 MNHEY, CDR2 SMNVEV (reference sequence). The CDR3 loop spans 14 amino acids. V shed 3 bases and J shed 1 base, with 9 bases lying between them.